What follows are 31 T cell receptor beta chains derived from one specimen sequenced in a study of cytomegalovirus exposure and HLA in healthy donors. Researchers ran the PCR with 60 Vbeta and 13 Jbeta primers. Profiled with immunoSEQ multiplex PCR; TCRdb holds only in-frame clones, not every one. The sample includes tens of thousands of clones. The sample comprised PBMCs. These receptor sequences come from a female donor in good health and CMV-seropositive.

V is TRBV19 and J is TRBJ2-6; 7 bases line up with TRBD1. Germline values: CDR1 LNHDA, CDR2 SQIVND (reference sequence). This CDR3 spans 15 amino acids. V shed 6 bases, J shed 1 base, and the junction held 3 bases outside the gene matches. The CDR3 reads CASSPRGSGANVLTF. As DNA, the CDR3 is TGTGCCAGTAGCCCCAGGGGGTCTGGGGCCAACGTCCTGACTTTC.

In nucleotides, the CDR3 is TGTGCCAGCAGCTTGGTTGGCGCTAGCGGATACAATGAGCAGTTCTTC. Translation gives CASSLVGASGYNEQFF. This chain links TRBV5-4 with TRBJ2-1; 7 nucleotides align to TRBD2. The junction had 7 bases not matched to a gene; V was cut back by 0 bases and J by 4 bases. The germline CDR1 and CDR2 sequences are SGHNT and YYREEE (reference sequence). This CDR3 spans 16 amino acids. The whole variable domain, remainder taken from reference TRBV5-4 and TRBJ2-1, is ETGVTQSPTHLIKTRGQQVTLRCSSQSGHNTVSWYQQALGQGPQFIFQYYREEENGRGNFPPRFSGLQFPNYSSELNVNALELDDSALYLCASSLVGASGYNEQFFGPGTRLTVL.

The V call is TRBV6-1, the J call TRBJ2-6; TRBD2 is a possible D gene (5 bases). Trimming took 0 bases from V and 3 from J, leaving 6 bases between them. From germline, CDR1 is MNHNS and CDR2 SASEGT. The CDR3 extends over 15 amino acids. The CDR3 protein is CASSEARVGANVLTF. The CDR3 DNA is TGTGCCAGCAGTGAAGCGAGGGTTGGGGCCAACGTCCTGACTTTC.

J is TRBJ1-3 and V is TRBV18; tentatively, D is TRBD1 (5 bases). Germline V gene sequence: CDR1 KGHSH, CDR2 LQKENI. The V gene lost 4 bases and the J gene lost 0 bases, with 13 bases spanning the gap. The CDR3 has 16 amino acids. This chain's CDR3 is CASSHSTARSGNTIYF. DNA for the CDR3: TGTGCCAGCTCACACTCGACAGCGCGCTCTGGAAACACCATATATTTT.

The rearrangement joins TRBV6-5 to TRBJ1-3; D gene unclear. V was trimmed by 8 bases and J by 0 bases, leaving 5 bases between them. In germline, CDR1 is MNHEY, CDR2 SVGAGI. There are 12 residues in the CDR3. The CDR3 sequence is CASASSGNTIYF. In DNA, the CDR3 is TGTGCCAGCGCGAGCTCTGGAAACACCATATATTTT.

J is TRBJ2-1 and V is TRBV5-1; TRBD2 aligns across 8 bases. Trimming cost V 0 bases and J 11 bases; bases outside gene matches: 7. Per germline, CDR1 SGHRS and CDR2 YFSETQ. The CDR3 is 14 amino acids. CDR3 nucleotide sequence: TGCGCCAGCAGCTTGGATGGCAGCGGGGGTAAGCAGTTCTTC. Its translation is CASSLDGSGGKQFF.

CDR3 DNA sequence: TGCAGCGGGCGTGACAGGCCAGACACTGAAGCTTTCTTT. Translation: CSGRDRPDTEAFF. The J gene is TRBJ1-1, the V gene TRBV29-1, with D possibly TRBD1 on 6 matching bases. The CDR3 sequence is 13 residues long. Trimming shortened V by 7 bases and J by 3 bases, and 15 bases separated the two germline ends. CDR1 SQVTM and CDR2 ANQGSEA come from the germline V gene.

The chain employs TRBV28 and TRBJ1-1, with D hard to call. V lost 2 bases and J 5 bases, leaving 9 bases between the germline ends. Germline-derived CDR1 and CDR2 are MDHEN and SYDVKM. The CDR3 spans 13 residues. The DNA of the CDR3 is TGTGCCAGCAGTTTAAACATGATGACTGAAGCTTTCTTT. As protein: CASSLNMMTEAFF.

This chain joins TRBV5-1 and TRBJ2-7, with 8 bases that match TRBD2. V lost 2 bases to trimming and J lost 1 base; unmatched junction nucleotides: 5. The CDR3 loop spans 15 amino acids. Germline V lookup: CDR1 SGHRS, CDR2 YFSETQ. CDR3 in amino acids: CASSLAGVASYEQYF. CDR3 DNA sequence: TGCGCCAGCAGCTTAGCGGGAGTAGCTTCCTACGAGCAGTACTTC.

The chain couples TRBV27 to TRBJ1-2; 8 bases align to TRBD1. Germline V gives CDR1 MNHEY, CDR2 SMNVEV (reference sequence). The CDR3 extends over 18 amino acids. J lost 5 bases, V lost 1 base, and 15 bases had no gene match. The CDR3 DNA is TGTGCCAGCAGTTTATTTCCCGGGACAGGAGAGGGGAGGTATGGCTACACCTTC. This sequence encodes CASSLFPGTGEGRYGYTF.

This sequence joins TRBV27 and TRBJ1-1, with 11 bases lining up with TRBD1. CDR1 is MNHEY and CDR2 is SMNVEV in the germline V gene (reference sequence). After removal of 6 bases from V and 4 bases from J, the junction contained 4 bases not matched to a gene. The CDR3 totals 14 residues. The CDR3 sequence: CASRRTGGVTEAFF. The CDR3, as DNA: TGTGCCAGCAGACGGACAGGGGGCGTCACTGAAGCTTTCTTT.

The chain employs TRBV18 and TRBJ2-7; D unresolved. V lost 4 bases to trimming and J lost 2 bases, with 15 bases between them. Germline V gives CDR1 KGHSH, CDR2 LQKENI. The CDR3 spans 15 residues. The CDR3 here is CASSLVSKSAYEQYF. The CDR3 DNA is TGTGCCAGCTCACTCGTCTCTAAGAGCGCCTACGAGCAGTACTTC.

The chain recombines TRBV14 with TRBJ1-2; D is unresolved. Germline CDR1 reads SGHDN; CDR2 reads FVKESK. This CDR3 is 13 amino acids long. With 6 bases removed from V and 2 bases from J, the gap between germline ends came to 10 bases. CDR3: CASSRGSNYGYTF. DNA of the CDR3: TGTGCCAGCAGTAGAGGCTCCAACTATGGCTACACCTTC.

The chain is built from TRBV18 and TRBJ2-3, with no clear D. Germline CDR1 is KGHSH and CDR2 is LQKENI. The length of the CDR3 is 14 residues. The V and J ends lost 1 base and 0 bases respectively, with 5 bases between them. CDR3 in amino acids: CASSPRASTDTQYF. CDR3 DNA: TGTGCCAGCTCACCACGCGCGAGCACAGATACGCAGTATTTT.

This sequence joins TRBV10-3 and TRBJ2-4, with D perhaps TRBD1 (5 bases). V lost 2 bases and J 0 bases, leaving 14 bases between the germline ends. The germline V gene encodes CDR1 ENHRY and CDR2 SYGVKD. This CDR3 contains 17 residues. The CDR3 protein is CAISEVTVRLAKNIQYF. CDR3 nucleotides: TGTGCCATCAGTGAGGTGACAGTTAGACTAGCCAAAAACATTCAGTACTTC.

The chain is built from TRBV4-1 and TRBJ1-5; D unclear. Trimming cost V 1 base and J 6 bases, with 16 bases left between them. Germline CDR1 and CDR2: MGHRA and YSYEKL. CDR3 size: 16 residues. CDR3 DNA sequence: TGCGCCAGCAGCCAAGTTAGGACTGAGCGGACTCAGCCCCAGCATTTT. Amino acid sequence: CASSQVRTERTQPQHF.

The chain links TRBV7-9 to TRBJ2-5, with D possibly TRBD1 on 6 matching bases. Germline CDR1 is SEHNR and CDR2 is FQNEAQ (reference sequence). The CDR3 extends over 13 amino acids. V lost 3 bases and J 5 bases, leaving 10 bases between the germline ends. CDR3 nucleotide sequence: TGTGCCAGCAGCTTGAGGGGGTTGGAGACCCAGTACTTC. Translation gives CASSLRGLETQYF.

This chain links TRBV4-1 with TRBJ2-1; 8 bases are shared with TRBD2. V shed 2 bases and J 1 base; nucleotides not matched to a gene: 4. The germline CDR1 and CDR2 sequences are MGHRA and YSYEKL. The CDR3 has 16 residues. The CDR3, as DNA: TGCGCCAGCAGCCAATTAGCGGGGTCATCCTACAATGAGCAGTTCTTC. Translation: CASSQLAGSSYNEQFF.

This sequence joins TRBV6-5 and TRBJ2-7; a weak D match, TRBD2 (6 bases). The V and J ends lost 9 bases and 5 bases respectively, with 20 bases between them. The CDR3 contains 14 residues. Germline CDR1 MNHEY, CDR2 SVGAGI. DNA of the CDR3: TGTGCCAGTCAAATTCGGGTTGGAGGGAACGAGCAGTACTTC. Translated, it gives CASQIRVGGNEQYF.

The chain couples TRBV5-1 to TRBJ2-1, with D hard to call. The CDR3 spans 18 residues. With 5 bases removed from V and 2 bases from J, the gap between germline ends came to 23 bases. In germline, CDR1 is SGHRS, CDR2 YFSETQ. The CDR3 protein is CASSSSVIPRRTYNEQFF. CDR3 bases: TGCGCCAGCAGTTCCTCGGTTATACCACGAAGAACCTACAATGAGCAGTTCTTC.

CDR3 in DNA: TGTGCAACTGTCCGTGGTAGCGGGGCCTACGAGCAGTACTTC. Protein product: CATVRGSGAYEQYF. V is TRBV6-1 and J is TRBJ2-7; 8 bases line up with TRBD2. There are 14 residues in the CDR3. The germline gives CDR1 MNHNS, CDR2 SASEGT.

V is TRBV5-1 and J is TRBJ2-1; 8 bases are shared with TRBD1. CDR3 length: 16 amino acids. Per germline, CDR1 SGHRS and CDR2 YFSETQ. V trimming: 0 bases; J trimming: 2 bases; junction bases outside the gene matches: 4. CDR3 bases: TGCGCCAGCAGCTTGGGGGTGACAGGGGCCTACAATGAGCAGTTCTTC. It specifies CASSLGVTGAYNEQFF. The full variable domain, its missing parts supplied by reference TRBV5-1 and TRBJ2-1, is KAGVTQTPRYLIKTRGQQVTLSCSPISGHRSVSWYQQTPGQGLQFLFEYFSETQRNKGNFPGRFSGRQFSNSRSEMNVSTLELGDSALYLCASSLGVTGAYNEQFFGPGTRLTVL.

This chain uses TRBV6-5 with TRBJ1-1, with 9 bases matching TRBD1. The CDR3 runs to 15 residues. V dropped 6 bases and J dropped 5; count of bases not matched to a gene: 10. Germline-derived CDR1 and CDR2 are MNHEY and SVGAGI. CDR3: CASRTGTGMGTEAFF. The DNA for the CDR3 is TGTGCCAGCAGGACCGGGACAGGGATGGGAACTGAAGCTTTCTTT.

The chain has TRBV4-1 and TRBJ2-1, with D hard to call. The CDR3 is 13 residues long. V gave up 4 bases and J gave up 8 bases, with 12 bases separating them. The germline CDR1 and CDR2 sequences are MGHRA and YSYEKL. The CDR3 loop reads CASSRAYMDEQFF. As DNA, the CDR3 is TGCGCCAGCAGCCGGGCCTATATGGATGAGCAGTTCTTC.

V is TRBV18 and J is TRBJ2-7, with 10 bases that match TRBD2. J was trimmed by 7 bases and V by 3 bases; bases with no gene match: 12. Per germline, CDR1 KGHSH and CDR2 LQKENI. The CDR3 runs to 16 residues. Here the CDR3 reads CASSPPGLAGVREQYF. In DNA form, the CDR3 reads TGTGCCAGCTCACCTCCCGGGCTAGCGGGAGTGAGGGAGCAGTACTTC.

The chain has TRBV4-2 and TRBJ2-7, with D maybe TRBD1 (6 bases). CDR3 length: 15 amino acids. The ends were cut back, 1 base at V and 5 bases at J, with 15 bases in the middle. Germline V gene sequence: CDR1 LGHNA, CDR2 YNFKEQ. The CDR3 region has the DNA TGTGCCAGCAGCCAAGTTGGTCAGGGGCAGGACGAGCAGTACTTC. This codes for CASSQVGQGQDEQYF.

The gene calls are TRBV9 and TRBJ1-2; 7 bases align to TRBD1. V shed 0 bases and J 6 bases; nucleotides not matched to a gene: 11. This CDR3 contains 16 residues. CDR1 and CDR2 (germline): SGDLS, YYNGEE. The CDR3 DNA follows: TGTGCCAGCAGCGTAGTAGGGGGCCAGGGGGTAGATGGCTACACCTTC. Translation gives CASSVVGGQGVDGYTF.

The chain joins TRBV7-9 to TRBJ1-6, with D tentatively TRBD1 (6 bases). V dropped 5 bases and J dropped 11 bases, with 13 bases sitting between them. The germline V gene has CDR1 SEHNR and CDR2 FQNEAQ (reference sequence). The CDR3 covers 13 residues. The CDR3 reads CASSLQGSTPLHF. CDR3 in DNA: TGTGCCAGCAGCCTCCAGGGGTCGACACCCCTCCACTTT.

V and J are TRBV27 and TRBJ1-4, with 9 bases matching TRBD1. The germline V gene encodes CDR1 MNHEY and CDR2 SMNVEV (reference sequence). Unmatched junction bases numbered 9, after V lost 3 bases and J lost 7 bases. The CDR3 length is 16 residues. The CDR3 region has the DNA TGTGCCAGCAGTTTCCAGCCGGGACAGGGAGCTGAAAAACTGTTTTTT. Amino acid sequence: CASSFQPGQGAEKLFF.

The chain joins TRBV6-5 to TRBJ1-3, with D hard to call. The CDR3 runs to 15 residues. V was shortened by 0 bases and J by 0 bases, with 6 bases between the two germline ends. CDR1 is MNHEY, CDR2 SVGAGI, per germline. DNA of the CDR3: TGTGCCAGCAGTTACTCTTGGGCCTCTGGAAACACCATATATTTT. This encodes CASSYSWASGNTIYF.

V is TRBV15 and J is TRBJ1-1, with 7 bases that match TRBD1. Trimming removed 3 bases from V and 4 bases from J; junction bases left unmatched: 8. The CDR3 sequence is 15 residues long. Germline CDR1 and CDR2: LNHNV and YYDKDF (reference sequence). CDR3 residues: CATSSEQGTGTEAFF. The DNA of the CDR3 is TGTGCCACCAGCAGTGAACAGGGGACTGGCACTGAAGCTTTCTTT.